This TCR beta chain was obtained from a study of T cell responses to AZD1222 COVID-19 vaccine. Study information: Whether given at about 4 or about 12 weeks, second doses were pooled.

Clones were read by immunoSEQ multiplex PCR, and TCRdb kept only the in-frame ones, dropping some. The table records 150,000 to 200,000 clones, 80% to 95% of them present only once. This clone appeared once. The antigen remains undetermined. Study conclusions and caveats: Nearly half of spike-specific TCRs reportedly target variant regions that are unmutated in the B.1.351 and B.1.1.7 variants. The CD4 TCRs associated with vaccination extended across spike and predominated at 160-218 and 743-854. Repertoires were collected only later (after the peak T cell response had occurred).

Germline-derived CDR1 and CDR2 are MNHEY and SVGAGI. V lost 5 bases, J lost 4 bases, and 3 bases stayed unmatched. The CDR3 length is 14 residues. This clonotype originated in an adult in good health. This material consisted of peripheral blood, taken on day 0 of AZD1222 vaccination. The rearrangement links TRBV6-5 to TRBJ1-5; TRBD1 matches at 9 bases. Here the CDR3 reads CASSRQGENQPQHF. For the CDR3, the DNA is TGTGCCAGCAGTCGACAGGGGGAAAATCAGCCCCAGCATTTT.